This T cell receptor (beta chain) was recovered during a study of T cells in Graves' hyperthyroidism and ophthalmopathy. Whole-study findings and limits: Also found in blood were most expanded thyroid clonotypes above 0.001.

Across 18 months, stable Graves' hyperthyroidism was marked by no progression to ophthalmopathy. The study left out patients who had uncontrolled infection, other autoimmune disease, pregnancy or lactation. With respect to this clonotype: Its antigen is not identified.

Using RNA transcripts as the source, TCR beta CDR3 regions were amplified. With the HTBI primer set, the TCR CDR3 went through a first round of RT-PCR. TCRdb itself ran the multiplex PCR reads through MiXCR, one entry per CDR3 protein. The data contain a few hundred thousand distinct CDR3 sequences, roughly 20% of them singletons. The sample was blood. This TCR was recovered from a man aged 18 to 35 with Graves' hyperthyroidism.

This CDR3 is CASSSLAGGPIGQYF. The CDR3 coding sequence is TGTGCCAGCAGTTCACTAGCGGGAGGGCCGATAGGGCAGTACTTC. The genes are TRBV6-5 and TRBJ2-7; 13 positions match TRBD2. J was trimmed by 9 bases and V by 4 bases; bases with no gene match: 9. CDR1 is MNHEY, CDR2 SVGAGI, per germline. CDR3 length: 15 residues.